The clone carrying this TCR beta chain appeared a single time. Its antigen is still unknown. This specimen belongs to a study of persistence of HIV-infected CD4 T cells. Overlapping HIV-1 Gag 15-mer peptides at 0.95 to 1 ug per peptide per mL were used. CD40L/CD69 double-negative CD45RO-high memory CD4+ T cells were collected. Suppressive ART was started during chronic HIV-1 infection in these adults. Inclusion required CMV-positive serology and CD4+ counts above 400 cells/uL. The libraries were made with immunoSEQ version 4 in survey mode. Profiling relied on immunoSEQ multiplex PCR, and the TCRdb table lists in-frame clones only, not all of them. The sample holds about 35,000 clones, 85% to 90% seen once. This CDR3 is 12 amino acids long. V lost 5 bases and J 2 bases, leaving 5 bases between the germline ends. CDR1 and CDR2 (germline): SEHNR, FQNEAQ (reference sequence).

This chain uses TRBV7-9 with TRBJ2-3; D gene ambiguous. Sequences were derived from cultured CD4+ T cells from PBMCs, sampled from a patient who received antiretroviral therapy. The receptor was isolated from an adult with HIV. The donor label of this sample is uncertain. In DNA form, the CDR3 reads TGTGCCAGCAGCCACCCCACAGATACGCAGTATTTT. This codes for CASSHPTDTQYF. The full variable domain, rest sourced from reference TRBV7-9 and TRBJ2-3, is DTGVSQNPRHKITKRGQNVTFRCDPISEHNRLYWYRQTLGQGPEFLTYFQNEAQLEKSRLLSDRFSAERPKGSFSTLEIQRTEQGDSAMYLCASSHPTDTQYFGPGTRLTVL.